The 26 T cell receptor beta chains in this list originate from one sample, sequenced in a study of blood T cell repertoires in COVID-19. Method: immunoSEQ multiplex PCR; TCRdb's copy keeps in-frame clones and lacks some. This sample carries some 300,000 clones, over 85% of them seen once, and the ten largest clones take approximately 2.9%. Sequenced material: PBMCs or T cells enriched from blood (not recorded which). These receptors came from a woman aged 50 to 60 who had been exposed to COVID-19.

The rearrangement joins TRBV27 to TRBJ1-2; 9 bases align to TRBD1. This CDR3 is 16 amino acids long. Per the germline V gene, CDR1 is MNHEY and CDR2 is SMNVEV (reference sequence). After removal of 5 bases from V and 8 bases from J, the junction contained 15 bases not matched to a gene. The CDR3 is CASSRATGGGIQGYTF. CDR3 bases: TGTGCCAGCAGTCGGGCCACAGGGGGCGGTATTCAGGGCTACACCTTC.

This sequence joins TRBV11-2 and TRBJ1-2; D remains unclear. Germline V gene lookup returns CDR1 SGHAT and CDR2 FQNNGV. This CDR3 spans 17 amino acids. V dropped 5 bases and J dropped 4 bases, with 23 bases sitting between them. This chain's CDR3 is CASSPVNIEATLYGYTF. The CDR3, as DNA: TGTGCCAGCAGCCCGGTAAATATAGAAGCGACTCTCTATGGCTACACCTTC.

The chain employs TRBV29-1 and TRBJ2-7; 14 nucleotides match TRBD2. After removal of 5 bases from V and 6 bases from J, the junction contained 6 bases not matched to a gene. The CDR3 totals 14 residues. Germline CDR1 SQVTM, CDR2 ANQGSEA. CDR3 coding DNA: TGCAGCGTTAGACTAGCGGGGGGGCCTGGCGAGCAGTACTTC. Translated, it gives CSVRLAGGPGEQYF.

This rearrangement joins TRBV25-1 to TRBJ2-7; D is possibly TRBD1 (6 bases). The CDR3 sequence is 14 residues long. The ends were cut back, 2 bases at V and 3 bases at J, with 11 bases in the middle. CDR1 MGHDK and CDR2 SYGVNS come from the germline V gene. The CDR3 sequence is CASSEQGIHYEQYF. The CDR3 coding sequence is TGTGCCAGCAGTGAACAGGGGATCCACTACGAGCAGTACTTC.

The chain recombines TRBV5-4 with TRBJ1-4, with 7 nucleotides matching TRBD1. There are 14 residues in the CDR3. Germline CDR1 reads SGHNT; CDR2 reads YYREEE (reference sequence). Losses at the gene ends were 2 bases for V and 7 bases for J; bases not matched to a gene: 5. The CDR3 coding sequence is TGTGCCAGCAGCTTTGGTCAGGGGGGTGAAAAACTGTTTTTT. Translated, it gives CASSFGQGGEKLFF.

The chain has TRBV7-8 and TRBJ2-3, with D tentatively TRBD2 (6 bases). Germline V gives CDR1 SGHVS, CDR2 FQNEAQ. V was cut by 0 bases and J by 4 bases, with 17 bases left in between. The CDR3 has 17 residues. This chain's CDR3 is CASSLAGSGGRPDTQYF. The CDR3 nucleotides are TGTGCCAGCAGCTTAGCCGGTTCCGGGGGTAGGCCAGATACGCAGTATTTT.

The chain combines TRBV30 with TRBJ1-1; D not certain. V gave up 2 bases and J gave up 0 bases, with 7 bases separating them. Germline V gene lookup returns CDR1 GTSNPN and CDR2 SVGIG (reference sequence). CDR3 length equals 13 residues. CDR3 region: CAWSKQLNTEAFF. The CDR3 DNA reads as TGTGCCTGGAGTAAACAGCTGAACACTGAAGCTTTCTTT.

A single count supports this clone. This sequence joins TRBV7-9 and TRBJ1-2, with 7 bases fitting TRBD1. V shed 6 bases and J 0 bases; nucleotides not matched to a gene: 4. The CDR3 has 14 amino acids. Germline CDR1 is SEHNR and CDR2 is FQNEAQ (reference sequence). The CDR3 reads CASSFGQANYGYTF. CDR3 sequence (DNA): TGTGCCAGCAGTTTCGGACAGGCTAACTATGGCTACACCTTC.

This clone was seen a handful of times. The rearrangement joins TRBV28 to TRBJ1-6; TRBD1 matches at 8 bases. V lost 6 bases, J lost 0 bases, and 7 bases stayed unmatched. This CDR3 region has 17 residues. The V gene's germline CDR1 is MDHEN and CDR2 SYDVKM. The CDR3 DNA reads TGTGCCAGCAGACATGGACAGGGAAGCTCCTATAATTCACCCCTCCACTTT. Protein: CASRHGQGSSYNSPLHF. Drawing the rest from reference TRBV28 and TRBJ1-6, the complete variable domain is DVKVTQSSRYLVKRTGEKVFLECVQDMDHENMFWYRQDPGLGLRLIYFSYDVKMKEKGDIPEGYSVSREKKERFSLILESASTNQTSMYLCASRHGQGSSYNSPLHFGNGTRLTVT.

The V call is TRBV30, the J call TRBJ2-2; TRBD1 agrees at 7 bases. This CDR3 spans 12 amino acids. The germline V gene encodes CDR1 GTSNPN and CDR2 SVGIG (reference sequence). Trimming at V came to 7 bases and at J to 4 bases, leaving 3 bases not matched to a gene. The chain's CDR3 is CASSGGTGELFF. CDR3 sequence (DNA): TGTGCCTCATCAGGGGGCACCGGGGAGCTGTTTTTT.

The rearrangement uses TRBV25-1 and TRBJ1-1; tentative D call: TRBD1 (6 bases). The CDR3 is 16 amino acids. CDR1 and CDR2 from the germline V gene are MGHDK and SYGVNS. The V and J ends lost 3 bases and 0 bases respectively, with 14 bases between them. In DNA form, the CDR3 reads TGTGCCAGCAGTGACGGACAGCGACTTATGAACACTGAAGCTTTCTTT. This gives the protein CASSDGQRLMNTEAFF.

CDR3 bases: TGTGCCAGCAGCTTAGTTGACAGGGTGAATGAGCAGTTCTTC. Amino acid sequence: CASSLVDRVNEQFF. The chain joins TRBV7-8 to TRBJ2-1, with TRBD1 matching over 7 bases. Germline CDR1 SGHVS, CDR2 FQNEAQ. With V trimmed by 1 base and J by 7 bases, 4 bases remained unmatched. The CDR3 has 14 residues.

CDR3: CASSIAGTSGGAETQYF. For the CDR3, the DNA is TGCGCCAGCAGCATCGCCGGGACTAGCGGGGGGGCGGAGACCCAGTACTTC. V usage is TRBV5-1 and J usage is TRBJ2-5; 16 nucleotides agree with TRBD2. Per germline, CDR1 SGHRS and CDR2 YFSETQ. The junction had 8 bases not matched to a gene; V was cut back by 4 bases and J by 5 bases. The CDR3 is made up of 17 amino acids.

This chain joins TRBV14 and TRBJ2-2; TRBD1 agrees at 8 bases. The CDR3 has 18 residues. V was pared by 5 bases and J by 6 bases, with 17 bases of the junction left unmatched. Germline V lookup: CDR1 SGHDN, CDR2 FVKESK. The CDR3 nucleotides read TGTGCCAGCAGCTCACTCGGTCTGGACAGGGTTTTTTCCGGGGAGCTGTTTTTT. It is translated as CASSSLGLDRVFSGELFF.

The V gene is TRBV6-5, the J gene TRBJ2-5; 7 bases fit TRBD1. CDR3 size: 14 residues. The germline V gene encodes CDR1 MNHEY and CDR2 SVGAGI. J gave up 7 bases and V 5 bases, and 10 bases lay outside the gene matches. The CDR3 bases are TGTGCCAGCAGTCAGACAGGGTTTCGGGGGACCCAGTACTTC. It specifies CASSQTGFRGTQYF.

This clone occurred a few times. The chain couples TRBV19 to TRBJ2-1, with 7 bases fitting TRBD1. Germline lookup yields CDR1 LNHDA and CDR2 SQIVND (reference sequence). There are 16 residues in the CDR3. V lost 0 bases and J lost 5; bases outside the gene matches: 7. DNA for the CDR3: TGTGCCAGTAGTATAGATCGGGGACAGACCAACAATGAGCAGTTCTTC. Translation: CASSIDRGQTNNEQFF.

The CDR3 DNA is TGTGCCAGCAGCCAAGGGGAGAGGGAAAAACTGTTTTTT. Amino acids: CASSQGEREKLFF. The V call is TRBV14, the J call TRBJ1-4; no clear D gene. The CDR3 extends over 13 amino acids. V was pared by 1 base and J by 8 bases, with 8 bases between. Per the germline V gene, CDR1 is SGHDN and CDR2 is FVKESK. Combining the CDR3 with reference TRBV14 and TRBJ1-4 gives the whole variable domain EAGVTQFPSHSVIEKGQTVTLRCDPISGHDNLYWYRRVMGKEIKFLLHFVKESKQDESGMPNNRFLAERTGGTYSTLKVQPAELEDSGVYFCASSQGEREKLFFGSGTQLSVL.

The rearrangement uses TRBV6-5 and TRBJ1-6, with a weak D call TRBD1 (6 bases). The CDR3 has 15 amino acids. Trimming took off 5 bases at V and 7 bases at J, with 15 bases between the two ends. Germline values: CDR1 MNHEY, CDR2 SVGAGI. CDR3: CASSPARGGNSPLHF. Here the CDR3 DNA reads TGTGCCAGCAGTCCCGCCAGGGGTGGGAATTCACCCCTCCACTTT.

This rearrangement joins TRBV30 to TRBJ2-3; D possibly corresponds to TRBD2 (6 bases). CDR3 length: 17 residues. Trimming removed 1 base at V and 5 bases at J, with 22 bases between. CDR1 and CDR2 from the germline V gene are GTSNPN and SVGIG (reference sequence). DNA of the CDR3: TGTGCCTGGAGTGCAGAACCTAGCGCGGCTTGGATAGATACGCAGTATTTT. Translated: CAWSAEPSAAWIDTQYF.

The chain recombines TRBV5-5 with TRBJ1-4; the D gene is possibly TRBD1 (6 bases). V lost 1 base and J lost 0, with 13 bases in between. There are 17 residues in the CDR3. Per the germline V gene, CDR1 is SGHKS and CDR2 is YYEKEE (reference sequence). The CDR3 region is CASSLRTVAATNEKLFF. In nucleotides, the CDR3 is TGTGCCAGCAGCTTGCGGACAGTCGCCGCAACTAATGAAAAACTGTTTTTT. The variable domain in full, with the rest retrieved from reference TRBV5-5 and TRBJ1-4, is DAGVTQSPTHLIKTRGQQVTLRCSPISGHKSVSWYQQVLGQGPQFIFQYYEKEERGRGNFPDRFSARQFPNYSSELNVNALLLGDSALYLCASSLRTVAATNEKLFFGSGTQLSVL.

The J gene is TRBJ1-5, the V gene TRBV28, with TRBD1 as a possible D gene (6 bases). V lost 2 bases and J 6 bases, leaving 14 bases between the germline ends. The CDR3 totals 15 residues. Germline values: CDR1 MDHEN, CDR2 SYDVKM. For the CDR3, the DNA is TGTGCCAGCAGTTTAAGTATCGGGGGGCTTCAGCCCCAGCATTTT. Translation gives CASSLSIGGLQPQHF. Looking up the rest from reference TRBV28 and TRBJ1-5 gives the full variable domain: DVKVTQSSRYLVKRTGEKVFLECVQDMDHENMFWYRQDPGLGLRLIYFSYDVKMKEKGDIPEGYSVSREKKERFSLILESASTNQTSMYLCASSLSIGGLQPQHFGDGTRLSIL.

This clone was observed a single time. CDR3 amino acids: CASSVALNTEAFF. CDR3 sequence (DNA): TGCGCCAGCAGCGTGGCATTGAACACTGAAGCTTTCTTT. The chain has TRBV5-1 and TRBJ1-1; D call uncertain. The germline V gene encodes CDR1 SGHRS and CDR2 YFSETQ. The ends were cut back, 4 bases at V and 0 bases at J, with 7 bases in the middle. This CDR3 contains 13 residues.

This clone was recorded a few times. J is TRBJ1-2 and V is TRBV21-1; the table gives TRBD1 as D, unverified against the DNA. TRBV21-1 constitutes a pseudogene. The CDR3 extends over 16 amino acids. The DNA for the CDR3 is TGTGCCAGCAGCAAATGGAGAGGGGGCCTTGGGTATGGCTACACCTTC. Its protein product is CASSKWRGGLGYGYTF.

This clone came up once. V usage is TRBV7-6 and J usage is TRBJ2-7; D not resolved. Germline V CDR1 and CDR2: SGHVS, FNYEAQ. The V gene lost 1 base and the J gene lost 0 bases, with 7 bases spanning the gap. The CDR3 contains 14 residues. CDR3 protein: CASSLVANSYEQYF. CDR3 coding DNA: TGTGCCAGCAGCTTAGTGGCCAACTCCTACGAGCAGTACTTC.

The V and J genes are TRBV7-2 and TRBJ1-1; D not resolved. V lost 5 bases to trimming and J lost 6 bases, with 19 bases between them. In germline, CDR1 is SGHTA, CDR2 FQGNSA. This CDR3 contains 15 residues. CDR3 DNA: TGTGCCAGCAGCGTTTTACTAGGTGGAGACCCTGAAGCTTTCTTT. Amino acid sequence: CASSVLLGGDPEAFF.

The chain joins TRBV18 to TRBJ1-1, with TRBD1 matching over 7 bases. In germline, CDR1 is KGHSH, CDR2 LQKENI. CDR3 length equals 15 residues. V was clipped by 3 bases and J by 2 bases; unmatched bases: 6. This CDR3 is CASSPSPGGNTEAFF. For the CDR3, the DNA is TGTGCCAGCTCACCGTCGCCAGGGGGAAACACTGAAGCTTTCTTT.